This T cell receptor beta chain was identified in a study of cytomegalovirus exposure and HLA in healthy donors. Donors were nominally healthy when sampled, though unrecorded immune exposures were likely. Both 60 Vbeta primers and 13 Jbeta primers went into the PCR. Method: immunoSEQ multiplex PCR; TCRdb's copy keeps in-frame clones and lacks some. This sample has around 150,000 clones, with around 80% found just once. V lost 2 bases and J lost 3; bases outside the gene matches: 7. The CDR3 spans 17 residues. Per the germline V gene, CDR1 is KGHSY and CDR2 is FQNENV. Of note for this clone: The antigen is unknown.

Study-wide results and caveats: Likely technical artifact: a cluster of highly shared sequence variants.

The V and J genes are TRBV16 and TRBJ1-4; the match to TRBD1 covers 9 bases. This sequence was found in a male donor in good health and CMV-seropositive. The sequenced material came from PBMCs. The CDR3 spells CASSQGDRGNANEKLFF. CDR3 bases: TGTGCCAGCAGCCAAGGAGACAGGGGGAATGCTAATGAAAAACTGTTTTTT.